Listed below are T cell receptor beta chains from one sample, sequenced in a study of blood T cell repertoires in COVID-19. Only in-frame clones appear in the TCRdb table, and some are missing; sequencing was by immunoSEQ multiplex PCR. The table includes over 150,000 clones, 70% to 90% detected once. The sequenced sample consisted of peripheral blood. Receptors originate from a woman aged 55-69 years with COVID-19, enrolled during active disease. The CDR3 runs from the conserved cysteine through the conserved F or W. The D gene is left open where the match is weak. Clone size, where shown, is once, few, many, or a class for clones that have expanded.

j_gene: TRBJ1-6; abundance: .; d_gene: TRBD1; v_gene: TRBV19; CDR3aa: CASTKTGHNSPLHF; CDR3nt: TGTGCCAGTACCAAGACAGGGCACAATTCACCCCTCCACTTT
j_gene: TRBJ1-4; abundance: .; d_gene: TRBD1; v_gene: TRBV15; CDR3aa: CATSRLLDRVDEKLFF; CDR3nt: TGTGCCACCAGCAGATTATTGGACAGGGTAGACGAAAAACTGTTTTTT
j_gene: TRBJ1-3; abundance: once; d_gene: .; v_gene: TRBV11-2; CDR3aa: CASSLESPGNTIYF; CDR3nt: TGTGCCAGCAGCTTAGAAAGCCCTGGAAACACCATATATTTT
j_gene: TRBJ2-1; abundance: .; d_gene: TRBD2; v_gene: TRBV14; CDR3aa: CASSQISGYNEQFF; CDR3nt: TGTGCCAGCAGCCAGATTAGCGGGTACAATGAGCAGTTCTTC
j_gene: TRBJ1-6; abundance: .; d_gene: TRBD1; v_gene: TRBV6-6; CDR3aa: CASSTQTGEGNSPLHF; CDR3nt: TGTGCCAGCAGTACCCAGACAGGGGAAGGGAACTCACCCCTCCACTTT
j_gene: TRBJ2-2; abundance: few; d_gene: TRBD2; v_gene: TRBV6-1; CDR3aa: CASSVTTSGGTGELFF; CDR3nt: TGTGCCAGCAGTGTTACCACTAGCGGGGGCACCGGGGAGCTGTTTTTT
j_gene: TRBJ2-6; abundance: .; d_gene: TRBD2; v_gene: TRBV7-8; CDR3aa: CASSSSGGHRVLTF; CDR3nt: TGTGCCAGCAGCTCCTCGGGGGGGCATCGGGTCCTGACTTTC
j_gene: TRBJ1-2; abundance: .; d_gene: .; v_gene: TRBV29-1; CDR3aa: CSAFQGYGYTF; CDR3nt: TGCAGCGCGTTCCAGGGCTATGGCTACACCTTC
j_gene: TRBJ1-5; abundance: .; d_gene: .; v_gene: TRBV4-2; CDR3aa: CASSQDRDNNQPQHF; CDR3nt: TGTGCCAGCAGCCAAGATCGGGACAACAATCAGCCCCAGCATTTT
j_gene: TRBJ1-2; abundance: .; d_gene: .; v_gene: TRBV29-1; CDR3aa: CSDRGSYGYTF; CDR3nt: TGCAGCGATAGGGGGAGCTATGGCTACACCTTC
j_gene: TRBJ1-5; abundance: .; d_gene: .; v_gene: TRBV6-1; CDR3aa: CASSDLLSSNQPQHF; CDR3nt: TGTGCCAGCAGTGATCTATTGAGTAGCAATCAGCCCCAGCATTTT
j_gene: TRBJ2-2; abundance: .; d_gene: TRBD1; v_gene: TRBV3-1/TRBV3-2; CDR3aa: CASSQPPTGLNTGELFF; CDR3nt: TGTGCCAGCAGCCAACCTCCGACAGGGTTGAACACCGGGGAGCTGTTTTTT
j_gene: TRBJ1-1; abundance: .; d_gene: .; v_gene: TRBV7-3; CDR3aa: CASSPQGRGNTEAFF; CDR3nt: TGTGCCAGCAGCCCTCAGGGGCGAGGGAACACTGAAGCTTTCTTT
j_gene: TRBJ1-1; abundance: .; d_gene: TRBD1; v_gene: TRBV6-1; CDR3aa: CASSESGQLNTEAFF; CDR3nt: TGTGCCAGCAGTGAATCGGGACAGCTGAACACTGAAGCTTTCTTT
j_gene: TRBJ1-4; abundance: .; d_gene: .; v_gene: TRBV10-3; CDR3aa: CAISDGGANEKLFF; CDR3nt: TGTGCCATCAGTGATGGGGGGGCTAATGAAAAACTGTTTTTT
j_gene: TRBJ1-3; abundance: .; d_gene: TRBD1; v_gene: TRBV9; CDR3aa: CASSVGGQFGNTIYF; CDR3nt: TGTGCCAGCAGCGTAGGGGGACAGTTTGGAAACACCATATATTTT
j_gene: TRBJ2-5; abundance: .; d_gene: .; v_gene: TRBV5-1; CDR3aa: CASSLATLPSSKETQYF; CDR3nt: TGCGCCAGCAGCTTGGCCACTTTGCCTAGCAGTAAAGAGACCCAGTACTTC
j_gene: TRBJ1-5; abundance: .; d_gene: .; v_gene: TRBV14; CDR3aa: CASSQVLAGNQPQHF; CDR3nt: TGTGCCAGCAGCCAAGTTTTGGCAGGGAATCAGCCCCAGCATTTT
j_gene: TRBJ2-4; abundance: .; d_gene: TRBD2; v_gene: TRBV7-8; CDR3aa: CASSASGGALKNIQYF; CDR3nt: TGTGCCAGCAGCGCTAGCGGGGGGGCCCTAAAAAACATTCAGTACTTC
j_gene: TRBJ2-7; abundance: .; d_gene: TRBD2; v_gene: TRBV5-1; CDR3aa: CASSIGLAGDEQYF; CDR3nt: TGCGCCAGCAGCATTGGACTAGCGGGGGACGAGCAGTACTTC
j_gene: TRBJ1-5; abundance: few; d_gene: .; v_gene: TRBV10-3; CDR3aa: CAISESAGTNQPQHF; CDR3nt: TGTGCCATCAGTGAGTCGGCAGGGACTAATCAGCCCCAGCATTTT
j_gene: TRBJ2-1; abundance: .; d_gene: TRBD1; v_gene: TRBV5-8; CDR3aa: CASRWNGGTGGIGSYNEQFF; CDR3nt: TGTGCCAGCAGATGGAACGGCGGGACAGGGGGTATCGGGTCCTACAATGAGCAGTTCTTC
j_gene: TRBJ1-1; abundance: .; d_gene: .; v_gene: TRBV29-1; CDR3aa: CSSLPGTMNTEAFF; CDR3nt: TGCAGCTCTTTGCCGGGAACCATGAACACTGAAGCTTTCTTT
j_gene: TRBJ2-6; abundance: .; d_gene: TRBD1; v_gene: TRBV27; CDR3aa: CASSTGTGLLSGANVLTF; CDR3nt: TGTGCCAGCAGCACCGGGACAGGGTTATTGTCTGGGGCCAACGTCCTGACTTTC
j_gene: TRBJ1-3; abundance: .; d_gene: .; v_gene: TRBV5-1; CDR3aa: CASSLAGYQSGNTIYF; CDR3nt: TGCGCCAGCAGCTTGGCAGGTTACCAGTCTGGAAACACCATATATTTT
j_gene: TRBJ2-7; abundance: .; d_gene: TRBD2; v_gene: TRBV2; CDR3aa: CARETSGTYEQYF; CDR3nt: TGTGCCCGGGAGACTAGCGGGACATACGAGCAGTACTTC
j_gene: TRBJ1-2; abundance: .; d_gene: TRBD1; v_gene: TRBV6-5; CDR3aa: CASRWTGYGYTF; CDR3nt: TGTGCAAGCCGGTGGACAGGTTATGGCTACACCTTC
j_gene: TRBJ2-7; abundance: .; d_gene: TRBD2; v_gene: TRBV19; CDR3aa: CASSTAGEGEQYF; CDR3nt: TGTGCCAGTAGCACGGCGGGAGAGGGCGAGCAGTACTTC
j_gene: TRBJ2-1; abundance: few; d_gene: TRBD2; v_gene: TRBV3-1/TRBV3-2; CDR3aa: CASSQLSGGRPLEQFF; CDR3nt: TGTGCCAGCAGCCAGTTGAGCGGGGGGCGCCCCCTTGAGCAGTTCTTC
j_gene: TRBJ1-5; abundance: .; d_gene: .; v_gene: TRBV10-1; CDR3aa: CASSEAGTSQPQHF; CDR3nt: TGCGCCAGCAGTGAGGCCGGGACATCGCAGCCCCAGCATTTT
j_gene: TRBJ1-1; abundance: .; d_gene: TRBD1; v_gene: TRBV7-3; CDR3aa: CASSVGTGTTEAFF; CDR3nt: TGTGCCAGCAGCGTGGGGACAGGAACTACTGAAGCTTTCTTT